The T cell receptor (beta chain) described here comes from a study of monozygotic twins with inflammatory bowel disease. Details on this clonotype: As yet, its antigen is unknown.

A total RNA quantity of 3500 ng went into each TCR library. Added by template switching were UMIs that each held a 6-nucleotide sample barcode. TCRdb re-called the 5' RACE reads and catalogs CDR3 proteins one per entry, DNA excluded. This sample carries fewer than 550,000 distinct CDR3 sequences, with around 2.4% going to the ten biggest clones. Study-wide results and caveats: Clonotype sharing was lower in IBD patients than healthy twins, most markedly with disease activity. A single strong IBD-associated signal or clonotype was not supported by the findings.

Germline V gene data show CDR1 as SGHRS and CDR2 as YFSETQ. CDR3 length: 13 residues. The chain employs TRBV5-1 and TRBJ2-5. The sequence came from a human donor with ulcerative colitis or Crohn's disease, or a healthy co-twin of an affected twin (not recorded which). The sample taken for sequencing was blood. CDR3 protein: CASRVGSQETQYF.